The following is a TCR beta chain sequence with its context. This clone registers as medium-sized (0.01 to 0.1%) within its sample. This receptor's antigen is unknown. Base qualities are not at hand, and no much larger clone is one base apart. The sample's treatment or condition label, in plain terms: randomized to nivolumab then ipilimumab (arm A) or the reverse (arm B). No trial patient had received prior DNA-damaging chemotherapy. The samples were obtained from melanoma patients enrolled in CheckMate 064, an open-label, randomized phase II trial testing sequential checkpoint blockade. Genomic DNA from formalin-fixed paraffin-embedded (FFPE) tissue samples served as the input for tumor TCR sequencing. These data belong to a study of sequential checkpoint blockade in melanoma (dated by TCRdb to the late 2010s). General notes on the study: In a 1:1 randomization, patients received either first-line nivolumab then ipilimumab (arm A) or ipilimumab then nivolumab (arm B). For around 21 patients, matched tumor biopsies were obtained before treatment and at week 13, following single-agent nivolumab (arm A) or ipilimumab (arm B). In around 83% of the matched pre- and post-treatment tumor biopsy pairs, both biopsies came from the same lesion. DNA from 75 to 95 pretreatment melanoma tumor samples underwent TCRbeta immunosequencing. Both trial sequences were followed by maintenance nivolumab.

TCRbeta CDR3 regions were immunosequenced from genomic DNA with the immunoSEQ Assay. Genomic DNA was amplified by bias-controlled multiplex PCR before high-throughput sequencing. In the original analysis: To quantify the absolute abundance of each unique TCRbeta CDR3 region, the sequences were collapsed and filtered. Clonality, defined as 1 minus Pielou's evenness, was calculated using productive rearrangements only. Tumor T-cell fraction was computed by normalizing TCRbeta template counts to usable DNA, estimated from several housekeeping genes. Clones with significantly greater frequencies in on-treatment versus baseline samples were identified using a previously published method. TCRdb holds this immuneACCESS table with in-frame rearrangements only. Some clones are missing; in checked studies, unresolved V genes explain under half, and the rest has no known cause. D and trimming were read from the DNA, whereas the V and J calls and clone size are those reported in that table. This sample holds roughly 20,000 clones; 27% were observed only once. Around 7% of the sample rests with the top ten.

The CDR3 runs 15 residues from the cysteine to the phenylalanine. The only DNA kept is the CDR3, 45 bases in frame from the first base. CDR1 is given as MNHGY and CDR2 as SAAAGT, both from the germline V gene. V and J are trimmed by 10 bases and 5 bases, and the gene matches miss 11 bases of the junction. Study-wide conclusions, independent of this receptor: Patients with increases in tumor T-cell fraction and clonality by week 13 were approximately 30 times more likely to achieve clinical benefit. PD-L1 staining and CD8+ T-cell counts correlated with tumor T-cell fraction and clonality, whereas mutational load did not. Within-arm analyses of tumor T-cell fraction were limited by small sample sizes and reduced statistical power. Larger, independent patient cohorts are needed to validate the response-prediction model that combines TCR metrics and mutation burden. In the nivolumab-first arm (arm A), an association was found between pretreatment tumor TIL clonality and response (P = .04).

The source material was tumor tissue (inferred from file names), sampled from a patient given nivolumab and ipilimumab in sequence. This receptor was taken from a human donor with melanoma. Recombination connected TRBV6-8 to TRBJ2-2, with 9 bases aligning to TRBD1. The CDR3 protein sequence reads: CATEPGQGGTGELFF. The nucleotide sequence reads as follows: TGTGCCACCGAACCGGGACAGGGAGGAACCGGGGAGCTGTTTTTT.